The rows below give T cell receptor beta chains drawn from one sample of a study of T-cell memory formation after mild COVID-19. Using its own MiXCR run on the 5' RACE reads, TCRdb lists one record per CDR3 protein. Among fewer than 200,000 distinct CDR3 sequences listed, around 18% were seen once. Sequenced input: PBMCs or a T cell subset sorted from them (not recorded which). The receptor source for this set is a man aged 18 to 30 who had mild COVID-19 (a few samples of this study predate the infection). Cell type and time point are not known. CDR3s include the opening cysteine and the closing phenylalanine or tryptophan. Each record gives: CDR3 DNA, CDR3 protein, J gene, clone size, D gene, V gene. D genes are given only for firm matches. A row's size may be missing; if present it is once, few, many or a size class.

CDR3nt: TGCGCCAGCAGCATTGGGCGGACGGTCCTCACTGAAGCTTTCTTT; CDR3aa: CASSIGRTVLTEAFF; j_gene: TRBJ1-1; abundance: NA; d_gene: NA; v_gene: TRBV5-1
CDR3nt: TGTGCCAGCCTGCCGAGCCCCCGCCCTCAGCCCCAGCATTTT; CDR3aa: CASLPSPRPQPQHF; j_gene: TRBJ1-5; abundance: few; d_gene: NA; v_gene: TRBV6-1
CDR3nt: TGTGCCAGCTCCCTAAATCGGCAGGGGGCAGGCACAGATACGCAGTATTTT; CDR3aa: CASSLNRQGAGTDTQYF; j_gene: TRBJ2-3; abundance: few; d_gene: TRBD1; v_gene: TRBV18
CDR3nt: TGTGCCAGCCTGGACAGGGAGCGCGGGGAGCTGTTTTTT; CDR3aa: CASLDRERGELFF; j_gene: TRBJ2-2; abundance: few; d_gene: TRBD1; v_gene: TRBV5-4
CDR3nt: TGTGCCAGCAGCTTTATAGGGGCCACCTCACCCCTCCACTTT; CDR3aa: CASSFIGATSPLHF; j_gene: TRBJ1-6; abundance: NA; d_gene: NA; v_gene: TRBV5-6
CDR3nt: TGTGCCAGCAGTTTAAATACAGGGGGTGAGCAGTTCTTC; CDR3aa: CASSLNTGGEQFF; j_gene: TRBJ2-1; abundance: NA; d_gene: TRBD1; v_gene: TRBV28
CDR3nt: TGTGCCAGCAGCCCGGGTCTGGGGACTGAAGCTTTCTTT; CDR3aa: CASSPGLGTEAFF; j_gene: TRBJ1-1; abundance: few; d_gene: NA; v_gene: TRBV7-2
CDR3nt: TGTGCCAGCTCAAGGGGGGACTCTTACGAGCAGTACTTC; CDR3aa: CASSRGDSYEQYF; j_gene: TRBJ2-7; abundance: NA; d_gene: NA; v_gene: TRBV18
CDR3nt: TGCGCCAGCAGGGAGGACCTAACAGATACGCAGTATTTT; CDR3aa: CASREDLTDTQYF; j_gene: TRBJ2-3; abundance: few; d_gene: NA; v_gene: TRBV10-1
CDR3nt: TGTGCCAGCAGCTTACTGCACCCAGCCAGGGAGAGGAACACTGAAGCTTTCTTT; CDR3aa: CASSLLHPARERNTEAFF; j_gene: TRBJ1-1; abundance: few; d_gene: NA; v_gene: TRBV7-6
CDR3nt: TGTGCCAGCAGCCAAGATCTGAGCCCTACACCCCCACCCCTCCACTTT; CDR3aa: CASSQDLSPTPPPLHF; j_gene: TRBJ1-6; abundance: few; d_gene: NA; v_gene: TRBV4-2
CDR3nt: TGTGCCAGCAGTTTATATCGCGGGGGGAACCAAGAGACCCAGTACTTC; CDR3aa: CASSLYRGGNQETQYF; j_gene: TRBJ2-5; abundance: few; d_gene: TRBD2; v_gene: TRBV27
CDR3nt: TGCAGTGCTGCCGGACGTAGGATGGGTAATGAAAAACTGTTTTTT; CDR3aa: CSAAGRRMGNEKLFF; j_gene: TRBJ1-4; abundance: NA; d_gene: NA; v_gene: TRBV20-1
CDR3nt: TGCAGTGCTAGAGTCGGAGCGGCCTACAATGAGCAGTTCTTC; CDR3aa: CSARVGAAYNEQFF; j_gene: TRBJ2-1; abundance: NA; d_gene: NA; v_gene: TRBV20-1
CDR3nt: TGTGCCAGCAGCGCGAGATTGGACCGCTCTGGAAACACCATATATTTT; CDR3aa: CASSARLDRSGNTIYF; j_gene: TRBJ1-3; abundance: few; d_gene: NA; v_gene: TRBV7-6
CDR3nt: TGTGCCAGCAGCTCCGGGACTAGCGGGGAACATCAGTTCTTC; CDR3aa: CASSSGTSGEHQFF; j_gene: TRBJ2-1; abundance: few; d_gene: TRBD2; v_gene: TRBV7-2
CDR3nt: TGCGCCAGCACGGCTGCCGAGACCCAGTACTTC; CDR3aa: CASTAAETQYF; j_gene: TRBJ2-5; abundance: NA; d_gene: NA; v_gene: TRBV5-1
CDR3nt: TGTGCCAGCAGCTTTAGACTAGGGGGGAACACCGGGGAGCTGTTTTTT; CDR3aa: CASSFRLGGNTGELFF; j_gene: TRBJ2-2; abundance: few; d_gene: NA; v_gene: TRBV9
CDR3nt: TGTGCCAGCAGCCAAGATCCGGGGAGAGGCGAGCAGTACTTC; CDR3aa: CASSQDPGRGEQYF; j_gene: TRBJ2-7; abundance: NA; d_gene: NA; v_gene: TRBV4-2
CDR3nt: TGCAGTGCTAGACAGGGCGGAAGCCCCACTGAAGCTTTCTTT; CDR3aa: CSARQGGSPTEAFF; j_gene: TRBJ1-1; abundance: NA; d_gene: NA; v_gene: TRBV20-1
CDR3nt: TGTGCCAGCAGCAAACTACAGAACACTGAAGCTTTCTTT; CDR3aa: CASSKLQNTEAFF; j_gene: TRBJ1-1; abundance: few; d_gene: NA; v_gene: TRBV5-5
CDR3nt: TGTGCCAGCAGCTTCGGTGGACAGGGACATCAGCCCCAGCATTTT; CDR3aa: CASSFGGQGHQPQHF; j_gene: TRBJ1-5; abundance: few; d_gene: TRBD1; v_gene: TRBV7-4
CDR3nt: TGTGCCAGCAGCGGGGGGCGCGGCACTGAAGCTTTCTTT; CDR3aa: CASSGGRGTEAFF; j_gene: TRBJ1-1; abundance: few; d_gene: NA; v_gene: TRBV7-3
CDR3nt: TGTGCCAGCAGCCCCGGACAGGGGAGCGACACTGAAGCTTTCTTT; CDR3aa: CASSPGQGSDTEAFF; j_gene: TRBJ1-1; abundance: NA; d_gene: TRBD1; v_gene: TRBV12-3/TRBV12-4
CDR3nt: TGTGCCAGCAGCTTTCCGGGGAGTCAAACAGATACGCAGTATTTT; CDR3aa: CASSFPGSQTDTQYF; j_gene: TRBJ2-3; abundance: few; d_gene: NA; v_gene: TRBV5-4
CDR3nt: TGTGCCAGCAGCGGAGGTTGGCAGGGAGGGACCCAGTACTTC; CDR3aa: CASSGGWQGGTQYF; j_gene: TRBJ2-5; abundance: NA; d_gene: NA; v_gene: TRBV7-2
CDR3nt: TGTGCCAGCAGCTTAGATGGGACAGGTCCCTACGAGCAGTACTTC; CDR3aa: CASSLDGTGPYEQYF; j_gene: TRBJ2-7; abundance: NA; d_gene: TRBD1; v_gene: TRBV7-2